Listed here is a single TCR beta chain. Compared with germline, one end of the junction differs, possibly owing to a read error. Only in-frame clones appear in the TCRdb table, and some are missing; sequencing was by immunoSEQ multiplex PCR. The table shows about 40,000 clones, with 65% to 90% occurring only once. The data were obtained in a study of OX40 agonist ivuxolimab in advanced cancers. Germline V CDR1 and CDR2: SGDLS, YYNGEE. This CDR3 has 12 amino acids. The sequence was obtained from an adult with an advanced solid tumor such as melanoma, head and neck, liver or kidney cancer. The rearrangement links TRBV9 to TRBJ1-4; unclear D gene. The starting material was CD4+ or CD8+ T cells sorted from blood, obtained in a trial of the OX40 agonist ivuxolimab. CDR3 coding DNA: TGCCAGCCTTCGCCAGGAGGGGAAAAACTGTTTTTT. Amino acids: CQPSPGGEKLFF.